The 8 T cell receptor beta chains below all came from one sample that was sequenced in a study of OX40 agonist ivuxolimab in advanced cancers. Method: immunoSEQ multiplex PCR; TCRdb's copy keeps in-frame clones and lacks some. The table records some 20,000 clones, around three quarters of them present only once. The sample was CD4+ or CD8+ T cells sorted from blood, taken in a trial of the OX40 agonist ivuxolimab. The receptors shown here come from an adult with an advanced solid tumor such as melanoma, head and neck, liver or kidney cancer.

Only a few counts were recorded for this clone. The genes are TRBV7-9 and TRBJ2-3, with TRBD2 identical over 12 bases. Germline-derived CDR1 and CDR2 are SEHNR and FQNEAQ (reference sequence). The CDR3 runs 16 residues. The V and J ends lost 4 bases and 0 bases, in that order; junction bases with no gene match: 2. CDR3 residues: CASSSGTSGSTDTQYF. The CDR3 nucleotides are TGTGCCAGCAGCTCGGGGACTAGCGGGAGCACAGATACGCAGTATTTT.

This chain joins TRBV23-1 and TRBJ2-5; D assignment may be TRBD1 or TRBD2 (7 bases each). TRBV23-1 is an ORF for which the function is uncertain. Trimming stripped 10 bases from V and 5 bases from J, with 20 bases between. The CDR3 has 14 residues. Written as DNA, the CDR3 is TGCGCCATCCCAGGGGGGAGGGGATGGGAGACCCAGTACTTC. It codes for CAIPGGRGWETQYF.

This rearrangement joins TRBV27 to TRBJ1-4; tentative D call: TRBD1 (6 bases). V lost 6 bases and J 10 bases, leaving 18 bases between the germline ends. This CDR3 region has 14 residues. Germline CDR1 reads MNHEY; CDR2 reads SMNVEV (reference sequence). CDR3 in DNA: TGTGCCAGCAGCCGAACAGGGTCAACGGGAAAACTGTTTTTT. This encodes CASSRTGSTGKLFF.

This clone was detected only a few times. V gene TRBV7-9 combines with J gene TRBJ1-2; perhaps TRBD1 as D (6 bases). V dropped 7 bases and J dropped 5 bases, with 23 bases sitting between them. Germline lookup yields CDR1 SEHNR and CDR2 FQNEAQ (reference sequence). CDR3 length: 16 residues. CDR3 sequence: CASTTTEGVTLYGYTF. As DNA, the CDR3 is TGTGCCAGCACTACCACCGAGGGGGTAACCTTATATGGCTACACCTTC.

This chain connects TRBV4-3 to TRBJ1-5; D might be TRBD1 (6 bases). Looked up from germline, CDR1 is LGHNA and CDR2 is YSLEER. This CDR3 region has 15 residues. Trimming pared 0 bases from V and 7 bases from J, leaving 13 bases between. The CDR3 sequence: CASSQDRGGRQPQHF. In nucleotides, the CDR3 is TGCGCCAGCAGCCAAGATAGGGGGGGAAGGCAGCCCCAGCATTTT.

V and J are TRBV29-1 and TRBJ1-1; D may be TRBD1 (6 bases). CDR3 length equals 16 residues. CDR1 is SQVTM and CDR2 is ANQGSEA in the germline V gene. V was cut by 4 bases and J by 4 bases, with 22 bases left in between. The DNA of the CDR3 is TGCAGCGTTGGGGGAGGACAGCTCGACTGGGGCACTGAAGCTTTCTTT. Translating it yields CSVGGGQLDWGTEAFF.

The CDR3 sequence is CASSYEDRGDYEQYF. Here the CDR3 DNA reads TGTGCCAGCAGCTACGAGGACAGGGGGGACTACGAGCAGTACTTC. The gene calls are TRBV7-9 and TRBJ2-7, with 10 bases that match TRBD1. V lost 4 bases and J lost 3; bases outside the gene matches: 6. Germline-derived CDR1 and CDR2 are SEHNR and FQNEAQ (reference sequence). The CDR3 runs to 15 residues.

This clone occurred a few times. The rearrangement uses TRBV7-3 and TRBJ1-1; possible D gene TRBD1, 6 bases. The CDR3 has 14 residues. Germline values: CDR1 SGHTA, CDR2 FQGTGA. Between the trimmed V and J ends, which lost 5 bases and 4 bases, there was a span of 14 bases. CDR3 residues: CASSLGRGPTEAFF. CDR3 nucleotides: TGTGCCAGCAGCCTAGGGCGGGGGCCCACTGAAGCTTTCTTT.